These T cell receptor beta chains were read from a single sample in a study of OX40 agonist ivuxolimab in advanced cancers. Assay: immunoSEQ multiplex PCR; the TCRdb copy retains only in-frame clones and omits some. The data show more than 55,000 clones, roughly 89% seen once. Material: CD4+ or CD8+ T cells sorted from blood, obtained in a trial of the OX40 agonist ivuxolimab. The receptor set was obtained from an adult with an advanced solid tumor such as melanoma, head and neck, liver or kidney cancer. Each CDR3 is given with its conserved first and last residue. D genes are given only for firm matches. The size field is filled for only some rows; it gives once, few, many or a size class.

D	size	V	J	CDR3	DNA
TRBD1	-	TRBV10-1	TRBJ1-4	CASRGGTGNEKLFF	TGCGCCAGCAGAGGCGGGACAGGGAATGAAAAACTGTTTTTT
-	-	TRBV28	TRBJ1-1	CASSLRQTEAFF	TGTGCCAGCAGTTTAAGGCAGACTGAAGCTTTCTTT
-	-	TRBV10-3	TRBJ1-5	CAISGGGNQPQHF	TGTGCCATCAGTGGCGGGGGCAATCAGCCCCAGCATTTT
-	-	TRBV19	TRBJ2-7	CASSPQGRTYEQYF	TGTGCCAGTAGTCCCCAGGGGCGAACCTACGAGCAGTACTTC
TRBD1	-	TRBV6-1	TRBJ2-7	CASSVSGTAAYEQYF	TGTGCCAGCAGTGTCTCCGGGACAGCGGCCTACGAGCAGTACTTC
-	-	TRBV9	TRBJ2-3	CASSGTPSDTQYF	TGTGCCAGCAGCGGGACCCCTTCAGATACGCAGTATTTT
-	-	TRBV5-5	TRBJ1-2	CASSLASNYGYTF	TGTGCCAGCAGCTTGGCCAGCAACTATGGCTACACCTTC
TRBD2	-	TRBV7-2	TRBJ2-2	CASSSPGLATTGELFF	TGTGCCAGCAGCTCTCCGGGACTAGCCACCACCGGGGAGCTGTTTTTT
-	once	TRBV5-1	TRBJ2-3	CASSLDKARTDTQYF	TGCGCCAGCAGCTTGGATAAGGCCCGCACAGATACGCAGTATTTT
TRBD1	-	TRBV5-4	TRBJ2-7	CASSLGTGRMYEQYF	TGTGCCAGCAGCTTGGGGACAGGGCGAATGTATGAGCAGTACTTC
-	-	TRBV19	TRBJ1-2	CASNFRGIYYGYTF	TGTGCCAGTAACTTTCGAGGGATCTACTATGGCTACACCTTC
-	-	TRBV7-6	TRBJ1-1	CASSRQGLGNTEAFF	TGTGCCAGCAGCCGACAAGGCTTAGGTAACACTGAAGCTTTCTTT
TRBD1	-	TRBV7-9	TRBJ1-1	CASRWEGQGRAEAFF	TGTGCCAGCAGGTGGGAAGGACAGGGGAGGGCTGAAGCTTTCTTT
TRBD2	-	TRBV6-5	TRBJ2-1	CAGSTGLANEQFF	TGTGCCGGCAGCACGGGACTAGCTAATGAGCAGTTCTTC
-	-	TRBV18	TRBJ2-7	CASSPGRGDYEQYF	TGTGCCAGCTCACCTGGGAGGGGGGACTACGAGCAGTACTTC
TRBD2	-	TRBV6-6	TRBJ2-7	CASSSDSGRISYEQYF	TGTGCCAGCAGTTCCGACAGCGGGAGAATCTCCTACGAGCAGTACTTC
-	-	TRBV9	TRBJ1-2	CASSVDSYGYTF	TGTGCCAGCAGCGTAGACTCCTATGGCTACACCTTC
-	once	TRBV20-1	TRBJ2-3	CSAYPSDTQYF	TGCAGTGCTTATCCGTCAGATACGCAGTATTTT
-	few	TRBV6-6	TRBJ1-5	CASTQGGGNQPQHF	TGTGCCAGCACACAGGGCGGCGGCAATCAGCCCCAGCATTTT
TRBD2	-	TRBV7-9	TRBJ2-7	CASRNKIGTKSYEQYF	TGTGCCAGCCGCAATAAAATCGGGACTAAATCCTACGAGCAGTACTTC
-	-	TRBV13	TRBJ2-4	CASSLGGTKNIQYF	TGTGCCAGCAGCTTAGGGGGAACCAAAAACATTCAGTACTTC
-	few	TRBV19	TRBJ2-7	CASKASGPSYEQYF	TGTGCCAGTAAGGCAAGCGGGCCCTCCTACGAGCAGTACTTC
-	-	TRBV5-1	TRBJ2-2	CASSLEPNTGELFF	TGCGCCAGCAGCTTGGAACCGAACACCGGGGAGCTGTTTTTT
TRBD1	-	TRBV2	TRBJ1-3	CASSVEQGKTGNTIYF	TGTGCCAGCAGTGTGGAACAGGGGAAAACTGGAAACACCATATATTTT
TRBD1	-	TRBV23-1	TRBJ2-7	CASSQPFPIRDRGLLTYEQYF	TGCGCCAGCAGTCAGCCCTTCCCAATCCGGGACAGGGGGCTTCTAACCTACGAGCAGTACTTC
TRBD1	-	TRBV5-1	TRBJ1-3	CASSYDPGQGSGNTIYF	TGCGCCAGCAGCTACGACCCGGGACAGGGCTCTGGAAACACCATATATTTT
TRBD1	-	TRBV5-6	TRBJ2-5	CASSPDRGWRETQYF	TGTGCCAGCAGCCCAGACAGGGGGTGGAGAGAGACCCAGTACTTC
-	-	TRBV4-1	TRBJ1-4	CASSQDRGRATSFNEKLFF	TGCGCCAGCAGCCAAGATCGGGGCAGGGCCACTTCCTTTAATGAAAAACTGTTTTTT
-	-	TRBV7-2	TRBJ1-6	CASSLVLGLGSPLHF	TGTGCCAGCAGCTTGGTTTTGGGGCTTGGATCACCCCTCCACTTT
TRBD2	-	TRBV5-1	TRBJ2-5	CASSWASGRQETQYF	TGCGCCAGCAGCTGGGCTAGCGGGAGACAAGAGACCCAGTACTTC
-	-	TRBV27	TRBJ1-4	CASSDRRNPPISPEKLFF	TGTGCCAGCAGTGACAGACGAAACCCCCCGATTTCCCCGGAAAAACTGTTTTTT
-	-	TRBV29-1	TRBJ1-1	CSVEGYLGGATKMNTEAFF	TGCAGCGTAGAGGGTTACCTAGGGGGGGCAACTAAAATGAACACTGAAGCTTTCTTT
-	-	TRBV2	TRBJ2-5	CASKKGETQYF	TGTGCCAGCAAGAAGGGGGAGACCCAGTACTTC
TRBD1	-	TRBV9	TRBJ2-7	CASSVGQENYEQYF	TGTGCCAGCAGCGTGGGACAGGAGAACTACGAGCAGTACTTC
TRBD2	-	TRBV9	TRBJ2-1	CASSSGLAGRVEQFF	TGTGCCAGCAGCTCGGGACTAGCGGGGAGGGTTGAGCAGTTCTTC
-	-	TRBV28	TRBJ1-4	CASSFRGPRTVRLEKLFF	TGTGCCAGCAGTTTTAGGGGCCCTCGGACCGTTCGATTGGAAAAACTGTTTTTT
-	-	TRBV19	TRBJ2-5	CASSTRTTTGQETQYF	TGTGCCAGTAGTACAAGGACTACGACGGGACAAGAGACCCAGTACTTC
-	-	TRBV6-5	TRBJ2-7	CASSWTAYTYEQYF	TGTGCCAGCAGTTGGACAGCGTACACCTACGAGCAGTACTTC
-	-	TRBV7-8	TRBJ2-5	CASSPLEGRGETQYF	TGTGCCAGCAGCCCTCTTGAGGGGAGAGGGGAGACCCAGTACTTC
-	-	TRBV9	TRBJ2-2	CASSVDGALNTGELFF	TGTGCCAGCAGCGTAGACGGAGCGCTGAACACCGGGGAGCTGTTTTTT